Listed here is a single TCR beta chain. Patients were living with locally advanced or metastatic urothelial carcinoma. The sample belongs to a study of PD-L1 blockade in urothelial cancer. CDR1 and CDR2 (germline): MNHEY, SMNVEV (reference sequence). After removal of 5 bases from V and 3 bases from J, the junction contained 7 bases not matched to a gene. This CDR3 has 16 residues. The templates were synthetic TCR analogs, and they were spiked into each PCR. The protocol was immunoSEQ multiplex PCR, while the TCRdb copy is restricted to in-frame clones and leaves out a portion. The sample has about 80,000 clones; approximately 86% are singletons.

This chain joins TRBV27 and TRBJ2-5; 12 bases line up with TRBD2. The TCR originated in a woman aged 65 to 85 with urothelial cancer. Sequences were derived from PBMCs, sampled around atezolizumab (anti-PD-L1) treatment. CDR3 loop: CASSTRLAGDEETQYF. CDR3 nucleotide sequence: TGTGCCAGCAGTACAAGACTAGCGGGAGACGAAGAGACCCAGTACTTC.